Listed here are 14 T cell receptor beta chains from one sample, sequenced in a study of T-cell reconstitution after alpha-beta-depleted transplantation in children. Unique molecular identifiers were incorporated during preparation of the TCRbeta library. A single record per CDR3 protein comes from TCRdb applying MiXCR to the PCR reads. The sample lists 610,000 or so distinct CDR3 sequences, roughly 27% occurring once. Sample: PBMCs, taken before TCRalphabeta/CD19-depleted stem cell transplant. These receptor sequences come from a boy in the first two years of life with Wiskott-Aldrich syndrome, due to receive a stem cell transplant.

The gene calls are TRBV7-2 and TRBJ2-1, with 8 bases that match TRBD2. The germline CDR1 and CDR2 sequences are SGHTA and FQGNSA. The CDR3 runs to 17 residues. The V segment lost 5 bases and the J segment 0 bases; nucleotides outside the gene matches: 9. This CDR3 is CASSPGGGWSSYNEQFF. The CDR3 nucleotides are TGTGCCAGCAGCCCCGGGGGGGGCTGGAGCTCCTACAATGAGCAGTTCTTC.

The CDR3 DNA follows: TGCGCCAGCAGCACACTAGCGTTCCTCACAGATACGCAGTATTTT. It yields the protein CASSTLAFLTDTQYF. This chain joins TRBV5-1 and TRBJ2-3; TRBD2 matches 7 bases. CDR1 is SGHRS, CDR2 YFSETQ, per germline. V lost 4 bases and J lost 2; bases outside the gene matches: 7. The length of the CDR3 is 15 residues.

The rearrangement joins TRBV29-1 to TRBJ1-1, with D uncertain. Looked up from germline, CDR1 is SQVTM and CDR2 is ANQGSEA. V lost 1 base and J 8 bases, leaving 14 bases between the germline ends. CDR3 size: 13 residues. CDR3 nucleotides: TGCAGCGTTGAAGTAAACCGGCGTGGGGAAGCTTTCTTT. This encodes CSVEVNRRGEAFF.

V and J are TRBV29-1 and TRBJ2-3; D is perhaps TRBD1 (5 bases). In germline, CDR1 is SQVTM, CDR2 ANQGSEA. V lost 4 bases to trimming and J lost 0 bases, with 14 bases between them. This CDR3 has 15 residues. This chain's CDR3 is CSVGVLRTSTDTQYF. DNA for the CDR3: TGCAGCGTTGGAGTCCTTCGGACAAGCACAGATACGCAGTATTTT.

The chain links TRBV7-9 to TRBJ1-1; tentatively, D is TRBD1 (6 bases). Trimming took 3 bases from V and 1 from J, leaving 12 bases between them. CDR1 is SEHNR, CDR2 FQNEAQ, per germline (reference sequence). This CDR3 comprises 15 residues. For the CDR3, the DNA is TGTGCCAGCAGCTTGGGGGGCTTGCGGAACACTGAAGCTTTCTTT. It yields the protein CASSLGGLRNTEAFF.

The chain is built from TRBV29-1 and TRBJ1-1, with D perhaps TRBD1 (5 bases). Trimming took off 3 bases at V and 6 bases at J, with 14 bases between the two ends. The length of the CDR3 is 13 residues. Looked up from germline, CDR1 is SQVTM and CDR2 is ANQGSEA. DNA of the CDR3: TGCAGCGTTGATGGAACGGGACGCCCTGAAGCTTTCTTT. This encodes CSVDGTGRPEAFF.

V is TRBV29-1 and J is TRBJ2-2; D gene uncertain. This CDR3 has 11 amino acids. CDR1 is SQVTM, CDR2 ANQGSEA, per germline. V dropped 6 bases and J dropped 7 bases, with 9 bases sitting between them. The CDR3 region is CSVENVGELFF. The CDR3 DNA sequence: TGCAGCGTCGAAAACGTCGGGGAGCTGTTTTTT.

V usage is TRBV5-1 and J usage is TRBJ2-7; 16 nucleotides line up with TRBD2. Trimming at V came to 1 base and at J to 3 bases, leaving 7 bases not matched to a gene. Germline values: CDR1 SGHRS, CDR2 YFSETQ. This CDR3 region has 18 residues. Here the CDR3 DNA reads TGCGCCAGCAGCTTGTCCGGGACTAGCGGGAGGGTCGGCTACGAGCAGTACTTC. Encoded protein: CASSLSGTSGRVGYEQYF.

This chain connects TRBV20-1 to TRBJ2-5; 11 positions agree with TRBD2. Germline CDR1 reads DFQATT; CDR2 reads SNEGSKA (reference sequence). V was clipped by 3 bases and J by 4 bases; unmatched bases: 4. CDR3 size: 14 residues. The CDR3 is CSARLAGGTETQYF. CDR3 sequence (DNA): TGCAGTGCTAGGCTAGCGGGAGGTACAGAGACCCAGTACTTC.

The rearrangement joins TRBV18 to TRBJ2-5, with 10 bases matching TRBD1. Looked up from germline, CDR1 is KGHSH and CDR2 is LQKENI. The CDR3 loop spans 16 amino acids. J was trimmed by 1 base and V by 1 base; bases with no gene match: 3. The CDR3 sequence is CASSPLGTGVQETQYF. The CDR3 DNA reads TGTGCCAGCTCACCACTGGGGACAGGGGTCCAAGAGACCCAGTACTTC.

The chain recombines TRBV2 with TRBJ2-2, with D tentatively TRBD1 (6 bases). This CDR3 spans 15 amino acids. Trimming pared 10 bases from V and 3 bases from J, leaving 18 bases between. The V gene's germline CDR1 is SNHLY and CDR2 FYNNEI. Here the CDR3 reads CATGQWGKYTGELFF. The CDR3 region has the DNA TGTGCCACCGGACAGTGGGGTAAATACACCGGGGAGCTGTTTTTT.

The rearrangement uses TRBV15 and TRBJ2-7; no clear D. CDR1 is LNHNV and CDR2 is YYDKDF in the germline V gene (reference sequence). The CDR3 contains 15 residues. Trimming took off 0 bases at V and 0 bases at J, with 9 bases between the two ends. The CDR3 nucleotides read TGTGCCACCAGCAGAGATTTTGCAGTCTCCTACGAGCAGTACTTC. Amino acids: CATSRDFAVSYEQYF.

This clonotype was seen once. This chain links TRBV28 with TRBJ2-7; D uncertain. Deletions cut 4 bases from V and 6 bases from J, with 10 bases between. The V gene's germline CDR1 is MDHEN and CDR2 SYDVKM. The CDR3 is 12 residues long. The CDR3 DNA sequence: TGTGCCAGCAGTTGGGCCTTCGGCGAGCAGTACTTC. It specifies CASSWAFGEQYF.

The V gene is TRBV12-3 or TRBV12-4, the J gene TRBJ2-2, with 8 nucleotides matching TRBD1. Trimming cost V 7 bases and J 6 bases; bases outside gene matches: 10. This CDR3 contains 15 residues. The CDR3 bases are TGTGCCAGCAAGGACAGGGATTCGAATTCCGGGGAGCTGTTTTTT. This sequence encodes CASKDRDSNSGELFF.